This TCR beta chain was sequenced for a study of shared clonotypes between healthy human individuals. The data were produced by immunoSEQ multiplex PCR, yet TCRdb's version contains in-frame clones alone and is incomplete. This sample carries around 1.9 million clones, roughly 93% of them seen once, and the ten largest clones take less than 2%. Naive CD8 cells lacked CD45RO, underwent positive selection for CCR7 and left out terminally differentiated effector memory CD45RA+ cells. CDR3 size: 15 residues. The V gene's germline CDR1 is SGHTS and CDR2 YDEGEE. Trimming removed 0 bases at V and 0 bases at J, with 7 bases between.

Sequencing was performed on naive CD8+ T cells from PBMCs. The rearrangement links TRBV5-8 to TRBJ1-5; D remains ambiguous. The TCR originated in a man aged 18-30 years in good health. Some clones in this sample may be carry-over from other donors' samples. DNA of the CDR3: TGTGCCAGCAGCTTGGGCAGATATAGCAATCAGCCCCAGCATTTT. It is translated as CASSLGRYSNQPQHF.